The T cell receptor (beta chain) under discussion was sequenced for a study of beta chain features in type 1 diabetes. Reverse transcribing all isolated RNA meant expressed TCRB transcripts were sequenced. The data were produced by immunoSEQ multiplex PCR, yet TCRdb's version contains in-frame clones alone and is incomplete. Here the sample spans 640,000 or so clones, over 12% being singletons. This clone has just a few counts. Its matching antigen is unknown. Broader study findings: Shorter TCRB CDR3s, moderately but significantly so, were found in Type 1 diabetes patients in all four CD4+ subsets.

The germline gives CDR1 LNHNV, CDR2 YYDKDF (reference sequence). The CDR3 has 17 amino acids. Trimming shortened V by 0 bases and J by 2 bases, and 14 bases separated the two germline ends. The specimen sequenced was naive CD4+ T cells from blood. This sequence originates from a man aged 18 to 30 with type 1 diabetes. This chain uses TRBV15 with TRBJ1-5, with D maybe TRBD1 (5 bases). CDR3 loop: CATSRDGGMEGNQPQHF. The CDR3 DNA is TGTGCCACCAGCAGAGATGGGGGGATGGAGGGCAATCAGCCCCAGCATTTT.